This passage covers 4 T cell receptor beta chains from one sample sequenced in a study of T-cell reconstitution after alpha-beta-depleted transplantation in children. Unique molecular identifiers tagged the TCRbeta library. TCRdb re-called the PCR reads through MiXCR, storing one row per CDR3 protein. This table has 500,000 to 750,000 distinct CDR3 sequences, approximately 13% appearing once. Sequencing was performed on PBMCs, mostly from graft donor cells, taken 360 days after TCRalphabeta/CD19-depleted stem cell transplant. Receptors were obtained from a male patient aged 10-17 years who had a stem cell transplant for acute myeloid leukemia, so the T cells may come from the graft donor.

In its sample, this clonotype was seen many times. The gene calls are TRBV15 and TRBJ2-7; D remains ambiguous. Trimming took off 1 base at V and 2 bases at J, with 6 bases between the two ends. Germline CDR1 LNHNV, CDR2 YYDKDF (reference sequence). There are 13 residues in the CDR3. CDR3 DNA sequence: TGTGCCACCAGCAGAGGCCCTACCTACGAGCAGTACTTC. It yields the protein CATSRGPTYEQYF.

The rearrangement joins TRBV28 to TRBJ2-7; the D gene is possibly TRBD2 (5 bases). The CDR3 runs to 14 residues. CDR1 and CDR2 from the germline V gene are MDHEN and SYDVKM. V dropped 3 bases and J dropped 6 bases, with 15 bases sitting between them. CDR3 loop: CASSFDGVSAEQYF. The CDR3 DNA reads TGTGCCAGCAGTTTTGACGGGGTTAGTGCCGAGCAGTACTTC.

This clonotype appeared many times. The rearrangement uses TRBV18 and TRBJ2-7; 7 bases match TRBD2. CDR1 and CDR2 from the germline V gene are KGHSH and LQKENI. This CDR3 has 15 residues. After removal of 6 bases from V and 4 bases from J, the junction contained 12 bases not matched to a gene. In DNA form, the CDR3 reads TGTGCCAGCTCCCCTAAACCGGGAGGTGTTTACGAGCAGTACTTC. This codes for CASSPKPGGVYEQYF. The variable domain in full, completed from reference TRBV18 and TRBJ2-7, reads NAGVMQNPRHLVRRRGQEARLRCSPMKGHSHVYWYRQLPEEGLKFMVYLQKENIIDESGMPKERFSAEFPKEGPSILRIQQVVRGDSAAYFCASSPKPGGVYEQYFGPGTRLTVT.

In its sample, this clonotype was seen a few times. The CDR3 nucleotides are TGTGCCAGCCGATTCGCACTATTTTACAATGAGCAGTTCTTC. Translated, it gives CASRFALFYNEQFF. This chain joins TRBV12-3 or TRBV12-4 and TRBJ2-1; no reliable D call. This CDR3 contains 14 residues. The V end lost 8 bases, the J end lost 4 bases, and 15 bases lay between the germline ends.